This entry lists 10 T cell receptor beta chains sequenced from one sample in a study of blood T cell repertoires in COVID-19. The table came from immunoSEQ multiplex PCR; TCRdb's copy has only in-frame clones and leaves some out. The sample has almost 300,000 clones; 85% to 90% are singletons. The source material was peripheral blood. Receptor source: a man aged 65 to 85 with acute or convalescent COVID-19.

The rearrangement joins TRBV15 to TRBJ2-5; TRBD1 aligns across 8 bases. Per germline, CDR1 LNHNV and CDR2 YYDKDF (reference sequence). CDR3 length equals 15 residues. V gave up 1 base and J gave up 1 base; unmatched junction bases: 2. This CDR3 reads CATSRGQGRQETQYF. The CDR3 DNA follows: TGTGCCACCAGCAGAGGACAGGGGCGCCAAGAGACCCAGTACTTC.

This chain connects TRBV28 to TRBJ1-2; 7 bases align to TRBD1. The CDR3 spans 12 residues. The germline CDR1 and CDR2 sequences are MDHEN and SYDVKM. J gave up 5 bases and V 11 bases, and 8 bases lay outside the gene matches. The CDR3 region is CAGRTGMYGYTF. The CDR3 coding sequence is TGTGCCGGACGGACAGGAATGTATGGCTACACCTTC.

The chain joins TRBV3-1 (or the pseudogene TRBV3-2) to TRBJ2-2, with a tentative D call TRBD1 (6 bases). In germline, CDR1 is LGHDT, CDR2 YNNKEL (reference sequence). The V end lost 3 bases, the J end lost 5 bases, and 10 bases lay between the germline ends. The CDR3 runs 14 residues. The CDR3 region is CASSHGQKTGELFF. The CDR3, as DNA: TGTGCCAGCAGCCACGGACAGAAGACCGGGGAGCTGTTTTTT.

V and J are TRBV18 and TRBJ1-2; D gene unclear. CDR1 and CDR2 from the germline V gene are KGHSH and LQKENI. Trimming shortened V by 0 bases and J by 5 bases, and 13 bases separated the two germline ends. The CDR3 contains 15 residues. CDR3 DNA: TGTGCCAGCTCACCACCGGGAGGGCAGAAGTATGGCTACACCTTC. Amino acids: CASSPPGGQKYGYTF.

The chain uses TRBV4-1 and TRBJ1-5; D perhaps matches TRBD1 (6 bases). The germline V gene has CDR1 MGHRA and CDR2 YSYEKL. The CDR3 spans 15 residues. The V and J ends lost 0 bases and 8 bases respectively, with 14 bases between them. CDR3 coding DNA: TGCGCCAGCAGCCAAGATCACAGGGCTGAGGAGCCCCAGCATTTT. It encodes CASSQDHRAEEPQHF.

V and J are TRBV28 and TRBJ1-5; D gene unclear. The V end was cut by 5 bases, the J end by 4 bases, with 15 bases between. CDR1 is MDHEN and CDR2 is SYDVKM in the germline V gene. The CDR3 is made up of 15 amino acids. The CDR3 spells CASSTPDGGNQPQHF. CDR3 nucleotides: TGTGCCAGCAGTACTCCGGACGGAGGAAATCAGCCCCAGCATTTT.

The chain is built from TRBV19 and TRBJ2-7; 7 bases align to TRBD1. Unmatched junction bases numbered 7, after V lost 5 bases and J lost 6 bases. The CDR3 length is 13 residues. Germline V lookup: CDR1 LNHDA, CDR2 SQIVND (reference sequence). CDR3 sequence: CASSGSRDSEQYF. As DNA, the CDR3 is TGTGCCAGTAGTGGGTCCCGGGACAGCGAGCAGTACTTC. The full variable domain, in which reference TRBV19 and TRBJ2-7 provide the parts outside the CDR3, is DGGITQSPKYLFRKEGQNVTLSCEQNLNHDAMYWYRQDPGQGLRLIYYSQIVNDFQKGDIAEGYSVSREKKESFPLTVTSAQKNPTAFYLCASSGSRDSEQYFGPGTRLTVT.

The chain employs TRBV25-1 and TRBJ2-7; D is perhaps TRBD1 (6 bases). The CDR3 runs to 15 residues. Trimming took off 4 bases at V and 5 bases at J, with 18 bases between the two ends. CDR1 is MGHDK and CDR2 is SYGVNS in the germline V gene. This CDR3 reads CASSAAGQGKHEQYF. In DNA form, the CDR3 reads TGTGCCAGCAGTGCAGCCGGGCAGGGGAAGCACGAGCAGTACTTC.

The genes are TRBV7-2 and TRBJ2-3; the D gene is possibly TRBD2 (6 bases). Germline-derived CDR1 and CDR2 are SGHTA and FQGNSA. This CDR3 is built from 16 residues. Deletions cut 5 bases from V and 2 bases from J, with 17 bases between. The CDR3 here is CASSIYGAGLTDTQYF. The CDR3 DNA follows: TGTGCCAGCAGCATATACGGGGCGGGGCTCACAGATACGCAGTATTTT.

This chain connects TRBV19 to TRBJ2-3, with D possibly TRBD2 on 6 matching bases. The V gene lost 8 bases and the J gene lost 5 bases, with 23 bases spanning the gap. The CDR3 is made up of 16 amino acids. The germline V gene encodes CDR1 LNHDA and CDR2 SQIVND (reference sequence). The CDR3 nucleotides are TGTGCCAGTGGAAAAAAAAGCGGGCGGGGAGTAGATACGCAGTATTTT. This gives the protein CASGKKSGRGVDTQYF.